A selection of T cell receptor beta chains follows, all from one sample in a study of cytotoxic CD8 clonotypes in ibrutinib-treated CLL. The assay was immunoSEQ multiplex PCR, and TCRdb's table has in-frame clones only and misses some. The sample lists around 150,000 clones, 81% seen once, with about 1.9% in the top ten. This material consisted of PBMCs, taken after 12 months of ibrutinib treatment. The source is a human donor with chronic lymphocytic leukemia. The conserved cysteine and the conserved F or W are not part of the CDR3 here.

CDR3: ASSQDASLNTEAF
V: TRBV4-1
J: TRBJ1-1

CDR3: ASSPTGAYGYT
V: TRBV2
J: TRBJ1-2

CDR3: ASSASLETGWDQDTQY
V: TRBV9
J: TRBJ2-3

CDR3: ASGWQPNGTSGGRETQY
V: TRBV12-5
J: TRBJ2-5

CDR3: ASSLGPGGNEQF
V: TRBV7-3
J: TRBJ2-1

CDR3: ASSVLLRRYSNQPQH
V: TRBV2
J: TRBJ1-5

CDR3: ASSQVGGVDEQF
V: TRBV4-2
J: TRBJ2-1

CDR3: ASSSSGTGEKLF
V: TRBV6-6
J: TRBJ1-4

CDR3: ASRRNPTGSNQPQH
V: TRBV28
J: TRBJ1-5

CDR3: ASSITGSGAEAF
V: TRBV28
J: TRBJ1-1

CDR3: ASSDQGPLHTEAF
V: TRBV19
J: TRBJ1-1

CDR3: ASSELGSYEQY
V: TRBV25-1
J: TRBJ2-7

CDR3: ASSETSIYEGTSGIHNEQF
V: TRBV2
J: TRBJ2-1

CDR3: ASSLNILGMTNEKLF
V: TRBV11-2
J: TRBJ1-4

CDR3: ASSYGQTNTGELF
V: TRBV5-4
J: TRBJ2-2

CDR3: ASSPRDSSHEQY
V: TRBV18
J: TRBJ2-7

CDR3: ASSLSDRWTEAF
V: TRBV5-1
J: TRBJ1-1

CDR3: ASSPGEGQNSGNTIY
V: TRBV7-9
J: TRBJ1-3

CDR3: ATLQGRRTEAF
V: TRBV6-5
J: TRBJ1-1

CDR3: SVQGGRNTGELF
V: TRBV29-1
J: TRBJ2-2

CDR3: ASSASFAGDYGYT
V: TRBV6-1
J: TRBJ1-2

CDR3: ASSYGLAGTDTQY
V: TRBV6-5
J: TRBJ2-3

CDR3: AGIRDRDGYT
V: TRBV23-1
J: TRBJ1-2

CDR3: AISPTGAFSGANVLT
V: TRBV10-3
J: TRBJ2-6

CDR3: ASSLAPRGPVEQY
V: TRBV7-8
J: TRBJ2-7

CDR3: ASTQPGTGIYSNYGYT
V: TRBV5-6
J: TRBJ1-2

CDR3: ASRTGTGSLSGNTIY
V: TRBV7-2
J: TRBJ1-3

CDR3: ASREEGYT
V: TRBV28
J: TRBJ1-2

CDR3: ATSRGLEGPGGNEQF
V: TRBV15
J: TRBJ2-1

CDR3: ASSYGTEAF
V: TRBV6-5
J: TRBJ1-1

CDR3: ASSSGQFLTDTQY
V: TRBV28
J: TRBJ2-3

CDR3: ASTLDGTYGYT
V: TRBV19
J: TRBJ1-2

CDR3: ASSPPPDRYEQY
V: TRBV18
J: TRBJ2-7

CDR3: ASNGLADPYEQY
V: TRBV19
J: TRBJ2-7

CDR3: ASLGDPAEGYT
V: TRBV6-6
J: TRBJ1-2

CDR3: ASSTRTGTKQELTDTQY
V: TRBV9
J: TRBJ2-3

CDR3: AIRMEGVTYGYT
V: TRBV10-3
J: TRBJ1-2

CDR3: ASSLAEGVATEAF
V: TRBV7-9
J: TRBJ1-1

CDR3: ASRGRTSGNYNEQF
V: TRBV28
J: TRBJ2-1

CDR3: ASSDLAGGPDTQY
V: TRBV25-1
J: TRBJ2-3

CDR3: ASSQDPGTVYYNEQF
V: TRBV4-2
J: TRBJ2-1

CDR3: ASSVATGREGKTQY
V: TRBV9
J: TRBJ2-5

CDR3: ASSFAGNTIY
V: TRBV5-8
J: TRBJ1-3

CDR3: ASSLGEGASEQY
V: TRBV11-3
J: TRBJ2-7

CDR3: ASGLATTGTSGNTIY
V: TRBV12-5
J: TRBJ1-3

CDR3: ASSYVRGWTQY
V: TRBV6-5
J: TRBJ2-5

CDR3: AWSFGYTEQY
V: TRBV30
J: TRBJ2-7

CDR3: ASSLGLAAGEDTQY
V: TRBV11-1
J: TRBJ2-3

CDR3: ASSQDWYNEQF
V: TRBV4-3
J: TRBJ2-1

CDR3: ASSETGGPEAF
V: TRBV6-1
J: TRBJ1-1

CDR3: ASMGGTISNQPQH
V: TRBV28
J: TRBJ1-5

CDR3: ASSPIRADGYT
V: TRBV4-1
J: TRBJ1-2

CDR3: ASRSEGQRNQPQH
V: TRBV2
J: TRBJ1-5

CDR3: ASIRGLAGGGEQF
V: TRBV5-6
J: TRBJ2-1

CDR3: ASSQEEGITDTQY
V: TRBV4-1
J: TRBJ2-3